One sample yielded the 29 T cell receptor beta chains listed below, sequenced in a study of control samples from healthy donors and cancer patients. Sequencing was performed with immunoSEQ multiplex PCR; in TCRdb, only in-frame clones are kept and a portion is missing. The sample has 120,000 or so clones, about 90% seen once; the top ten hold about 3%. The sequencing sample was made of blood. These receptors originate from a man in his sixties in good health.

V gene TRBV24-1 combines with J gene TRBJ2-3; TRBD2 matches 8 bases. V shed 0 bases and J 0 bases; nucleotides not matched to a gene: 10. From germline, CDR1 is KGHDR and CDR2 SFDVKD. This CDR3 is 19 amino acids long. The CDR3 DNA sequence: TGTGCCACCAGTGATTTGCCTGGCAGAGCGGGGGCGAGCACAGATACGCAGTATTTT. Amino acid sequence: CATSDLPGRAGASTDTQYF.

The chain couples TRBV11-3 to TRBJ2-1, with unresolved D. Trimming removed 4 bases from V and 5 bases from J, with 9 bases in between. Germline V gives CDR1 SGHNT, CDR2 YENEEA. This CDR3 is built from 13 residues. CDR3 DNA: TGTGCCAGCAGCTCGCCGATTAACAATGAGCAGTTCTTC. This translates into CASSSPINNEQFF.

Written as DNA, the CDR3 is TGTGCCAGCAGTTTGGGGGGACAGCTAGCCAAAAACATTCAGTACTTC. This translates into CASSLGGQLAKNIQYF. The chain couples TRBV28 to TRBJ2-4; maybe TRBD1 (7 bases). V dropped 3 bases and J dropped 0 bases, with 12 bases sitting between them. In germline, CDR1 is MDHEN, CDR2 SYDVKM. The CDR3 has 16 amino acids.

The chain is built from TRBV27 and TRBJ1-1, with TRBD1 as a possible D gene (5 bases). CDR3 size: 12 residues. The V end was cut by 6 bases, the J end by 8 bases, with 13 bases between. Germline V gene data show CDR1 as MNHEY and CDR2 as SMNVEV (reference sequence). The CDR3 is CASRAAGGEAFF. In DNA form, the CDR3 reads TGTGCCAGCAGGGCCGCGGGGGGAGAAGCTTTCTTT.

This chain links TRBV18 with TRBJ1-2; 10 nucleotides match TRBD1. The CDR3 is 15 residues long. After removal of 6 bases from V and 8 bases from J, the junction contained 12 bases not matched to a gene. The V gene's germline CDR1 is KGHSH and CDR2 LQKENI. The DNA of the CDR3 is TGTGCCAGCTCGTTGGGACAGGGGATCGATGGGGGCTACACCTTC. This encodes CASSLGQGIDGGYTF.

This chain uses TRBV5-1 with TRBJ1-4; D is perhaps TRBD1 (5 bases). The CDR3 sequence is 16 residues long. CDR1 SGHRS and CDR2 YFSETQ come from the germline V gene. V lost 1 base to trimming and J lost 5 bases, with 15 bases between them. The CDR3 sequence is CASSLLPGWANEKLFF. The CDR3, as DNA: TGCGCCAGCAGCTTGCTCCCAGGGTGGGCAAATGAAAAACTGTTTTTT.

The rearrangement joins TRBV4-1 to TRBJ1-3; TRBD1 might be the D (5 bases). The length of the CDR3 is 16 residues. Between the trimmed V and J ends, which lost 3 bases and 2 bases, there was a span of 14 bases. Germline loops: CDR1 MGHRA, CDR2 YSYEKL. The CDR3 DNA follows: TGCGCCAGCAGCCAGACGCCGGGGGAAACTGGAAACACCATATATTTT. Translating gives CASSQTPGETGNTIYF.

The chain is built from TRBV3-1 (or the pseudogene TRBV3-2) and TRBJ2-7, with TRBD1 matching 10 bases. Germline CDR1 is LGHDT and CDR2 is YNNKEL (reference sequence). The CDR3 runs to 15 residues. After removal of 2 bases from V and 3 bases from J, the junction contained 4 bases not matched to a gene. The DNA of the CDR3 is TGTGCCAGCAGCCAATCAGACAGGGGGCGCTACGAGCAGTACTTC. Amino acids: CASSQSDRGRYEQYF.

The chain employs TRBV19 and TRBJ1-1; 7 positions match TRBD1. The CDR3 spans 14 residues. Germline V gene sequence: CDR1 LNHDA, CDR2 SQIVND (reference sequence). The J segment lost 4 bases and the V segment lost 4 bases, leaving 6 bases of the junction unmatched. The CDR3 coding sequence is TGTGCCAGTAGTACCGACAGGGTTCGCACTGAAGCTTTCTTT. This translates into CASSTDRVRTEAFF.

The CDR3 region has the DNA TGTGCCAGCTCCGACAGGCGGATCGACGAGCAGTACTTC. Protein product: CASSDRRIDEQYF. The chain joins TRBV6-5 to TRBJ2-7, with D possibly TRBD1 on 6 matching bases. Per germline, CDR1 MNHEY and CDR2 SVGAGI. This CDR3 is 13 amino acids long. V lost 8 bases and J 5 bases, leaving 16 bases between the germline ends.

This chain links TRBV21-1 with TRBJ2-7; TRBD2, the D gene given by the table, was not confirmed from the DNA. TRBV21-1 is a known pseudogene. The CDR3 spans 18 residues. For the CDR3, the DNA is TGTGCCAGCAGCAGCCGCTACCCTAGCGGATACTTATCCTACGAGCAGTACTTC. This sequence encodes CASSSRYPSGYLSYEQYF.

This clone was found once. CDR3 sequence (DNA): TGTGCCAGCAGTCTAACAGGGGGCCCGAACACTGAAGCTTTCTTT. Protein product: CASSLTGGPNTEAFF. This chain joins TRBV27 and TRBJ1-1, with 9 bases that match TRBD1. V was pared by 5 bases and J by 1 base, with 5 bases of the junction left unmatched. CDR3 length: 15 residues. Germline CDR1 is MNHEY and CDR2 is SMNVEV (reference sequence).

This chain links TRBV3-1 (or the pseudogene TRBV3-2) with TRBJ1-4; 11 bases agree with TRBD1. V shed 1 base and J 3 bases; nucleotides not matched to a gene: 1. This CDR3 is 16 amino acids long. Germline V CDR1 and CDR2: LGHDT, YNNKEL (reference sequence). CDR3 coding DNA: TGTGCCAGCAGCCAAGGGGACAGGGGGTCTAATGAAAAACTGTTTTTT. It encodes CASSQGDRGSNEKLFF.

This chain connects TRBV6-5 to TRBJ2-3; a weak D match, TRBD2 (6 bases). The CDR3 covers 14 residues. Germline CDR1 and CDR2: MNHEY and SVGAGI. V lost 8 bases to trimming and J lost 2 bases, with 14 bases between them. The CDR3, as DNA: TGTGCCAGCCGACTAGGAGCAATCACAGATACGCAGTATTTT. It is translated as CASRLGAITDTQYF.

J is TRBJ1-6 and V is TRBV30; D unresolved. Germline V gene data show CDR1 as GTSNPN and CDR2 as SVGIG (reference sequence). The germline V and J ends were trimmed by 0 bases and 10 bases, with 7 bases remaining between them. There are 12 residues in the CDR3. CDR3 bases: TGTGCCTGGAGTGTACTGCGCTCACCCCTCCACTTT. Residues: CAWSVLRSPLHF.

The V and J genes are TRBV4-2 and TRBJ1-5; maybe TRBD1 (5 bases). With 3 bases removed from V and 4 bases from J, the gap between germline ends came to 10 bases. Germline V gene sequence: CDR1 LGHNA, CDR2 YNFKEQ. The CDR3 consists of 14 residues. CDR3 nucleotide sequence: TGTGCCAGCAGCCACCCGGGACCTAATCAGCCCCAGCATTTT. This translates into CASSHPGPNQPQHF.

The chain has TRBV6-5 and TRBJ2-1, with D possibly being TRBD1 (5 bases). V was shortened by 10 bases and J by 7 bases, with 23 bases between the two germline ends. Germline V gene data show CDR1 as MNHEY and CDR2 as SVGAGI. The CDR3 spans 15 residues. DNA for the CDR3: TGTGCCACCATCCCGGCAAGGGGCGCCGGGAATGAGCAGTTCTTC. Amino acids: CATIPARGAGNEQFF.

J is TRBJ1-1 and V is TRBV7-9, with TRBD1 identical over 7 bases. The ends lost 6 bases at V and 2 bases at J; junction bases unmatched: 6. The CDR3 is made up of 14 amino acids. Germline-derived CDR1 and CDR2 are SEHNR and FQNEAQ (reference sequence). The CDR3 sequence: CASRLTGANTEAFF. The DNA of the CDR3 is TGTGCCAGCAGACTAACAGGGGCTAACACTGAAGCTTTCTTT.

This chain links TRBV27 with TRBJ1-6; D is uncertain. CDR1 and CDR2 (germline): MNHEY, SMNVEV (reference sequence). The CDR3 has 12 residues. V was pared by 3 bases and J by 9 bases, with 6 bases between. In DNA, the CDR3 is TGTGCCAGCAGTTTTTGGGGTTCACCCCTCCACTTT. Its protein product is CASSFWGSPLHF.

The chain combines TRBV30 with TRBJ1-2; 8 bases map to TRBD1. This CDR3 contains 13 residues. Germline lookup yields CDR1 GTSNPN and CDR2 SVGIG (reference sequence). The J segment lost 1 base and the V segment lost 8 bases, leaving 6 bases of the junction unmatched. The CDR3 here is CAGRTGFNYGYTF. DNA for the CDR3: TGTGCCGGTAGGACAGGGTTTAACTATGGCTACACCTTC. The whole variable domain, remainder taken from reference TRBV30 and TRBJ1-2, is SQTIHQWPATLVQPVGSPLSLECTVEGTSNPNLYWYRQAAGRGLQLLFYSVGIGQISSEVPQNLSASRPQDRQFILSSKKLLLSDSGFYLCAGRTGFNYGYTFGSGTRLTVV.

This clone was detected only once. This chain uses TRBV10-3 with TRBJ1-5; a possible D gene is TRBD1 (6 bases). This CDR3 is built from 17 residues. V lost 0 bases to trimming and J lost 4 bases, with 16 bases between them. Germline values: CDR1 ENHRY, CDR2 SYGVKD. The CDR3: CAISESALGGRNQPQHF. CDR3 in DNA: TGTGCCATCAGTGAGTCAGCCCTAGGGGGACGAAATCAGCCCCAGCATTTT.

The chain couples TRBV5-1 to TRBJ1-2; unclear D gene. The CDR3 length is 13 residues. With 0 bases removed from V and 2 bases from J, the gap between germline ends came to 5 bases. CDR1 SGHRS and CDR2 YFSETQ come from the germline V gene. CDR3 coding DNA: TGCGCCAGCAGCTTGGTGGGGAACTATGGCTACACCTTC. This codes for CASSLVGNYGYTF. Variable domain in full (rest from reference TRBV5-1 and TRBJ1-2): KAGVTQTPRYLIKTRGQQVTLSCSPISGHRSVSWYQQTPGQGLQFLFEYFSETQRNKGNFPGRFSGRQFSNSRSEMNVSTLELGDSALYLCASSLVGNYGYTFGSGTRLTVV.

The J gene is TRBJ1-5, the V gene TRBV5-1, with unresolved D. The germline V gene encodes CDR1 SGHRS and CDR2 YFSETQ. This CDR3 comprises 15 residues. Trimming left V 0 bases short and J 0 bases short, with 7 bases between. The CDR3 is CASSLGGGSNQPQHF. CDR3 sequence (DNA): TGCGCCAGCAGCTTGGGGGGTGGTAGCAATCAGCCCCAGCATTTT.

V is TRBV6-4 and J is TRBJ1-5, with D perhaps matching TRBD1 (6 bases). The V gene's germline CDR1 is MRHNA and CDR2 SNTAGT. The CDR3 contains 18 residues. The ends were cut back, 2 bases at V and 4 bases at J, with 21 bases in the middle. For the CDR3, the DNA is TGTGCCAGCAGTGACCCGGACAGTCACCCTAAACGAAATCAGCCCCAGCATTTT. This gives the protein CASSDPDSHPKRNQPQHF.

This chain links TRBV15 with TRBJ1-2; 7 bases are shared with TRBD1. Germline values: CDR1 LNHNV, CDR2 YYDKDF (reference sequence). The V and J ends lost 1 base and 5 bases, in that order; junction bases with no gene match: 7. The CDR3 length is 15 residues. DNA for the CDR3: TGTGCCACCAGCAGAGTCCGGGACAGCCCTTATGGCTACACCTTC. This encodes CATSRVRDSPYGYTF. Drawing the rest from reference TRBV15 and TRBJ1-2, the complete variable domain is DAMVIQNPRYQVTQFGKPVTLSCSQTLNHNVMYWYQQKSSQAPKLLFHYYDKDFNNEADTPDNFQSRRPNTSFCFLDIRSPGLGDTAMYLCATSRVRDSPYGYTFGSGTRLTVV.

This clone came up once. This chain connects TRBV2 to TRBJ2-5; D might be TRBD2 (5 bases). Between the trimmed V and J ends, which lost 6 bases and 5 bases, there was a span of 16 bases. The CDR3 has 14 amino acids. The germline CDR1 and CDR2 sequences are SNHLY and FYNNEI. In DNA, the CDR3 is TGTGCCAGCAGCCGGCGGGCCATCGCGGAGACCCAGTACTTC. Protein product: CASSRRAIAETQYF.

The rearrangement links TRBV11-2 to TRBJ2-3; a possible D gene is TRBD1 (6 bases). V was trimmed by 4 bases and J by 2 bases, leaving 25 bases between them. The CDR3 extends over 19 amino acids. Germline CDR1 reads SGHAT; CDR2 reads FQNNGV. The CDR3 here is CASSSLKYTTEGDTDTQYF. In DNA, the CDR3 is TGTGCCAGCAGCTCTCTCAAATACACCACCGAGGGGGACACAGATACGCAGTATTTT.

In its sample, this clone was seen a few times. As DNA, the CDR3 is TGTGCCAGTAGTACTTCCGGAAGGGGTTCCTATAATTCACCCCTCCACTTT. Translation: CASSTSGRGSYNSPLHF. V is TRBV19 and J is TRBJ1-6; possible D gene TRBD1, 5 bases. The CDR3 has 17 residues. Germline CDR1 reads LNHDA; CDR2 reads SQIVND (reference sequence). Trimming removed 4 bases from V and 1 base from J, with 14 bases in between.

V is TRBV7-2 and J is TRBJ2-2, with D perhaps matching TRBD1 (6 bases). Germline CDR1 is SGHTA and CDR2 is FQGNSA. The CDR3 extends over 15 amino acids. Between the trimmed V and J ends, which lost 1 base and 5 bases, there was a span of 11 bases. The CDR3 spells CASSLGGTLTGELFF. The CDR3 DNA follows: TGTGCCAGCAGCTTAGGAGGGACACTGACCGGGGAGCTGTTTTTT. Supplemented by reference TRBV7-2 and TRBJ2-2, the full variable domain reads GAGVSQSPSNKVTEKGKDVELRCDPISGHTALYWYRQSLGQGLEFLIYFQGNSAPDKSGLPSDRFSAERTGGSVSTLTIQRTQQEDSAVYLCASSLGGTLTGELFFGEGSRLTVL.